The 6 T cell receptor beta chains in this list originate from one sample, sequenced in a study of T cell responses to AZD1222 COVID-19 vaccine. Only in-frame clones appear in the TCRdb table, and some are missing; sequencing was by immunoSEQ multiplex PCR. This sample has almost 80,000 clones, with around 90% found just once. This specimen was peripheral blood, taken on day 0 of AZD1222 vaccination. Every receptor here comes from an adult in good health.

The rearrangement links TRBV21-1 to TRBJ2-3; the table's TRBD1 call for D was not verified on the DNA. TRBV21-1 is a pseudogene segment. The CDR3 consists of 15 residues. This CDR3 reads CASKGGVPDARTQYF. The CDR3 DNA sequence: TGTGCCAGCAAAGGGGGTGTCCCGGACGCCCGAACGCAGTATTTT.

In this sample, this clone turned up a few times. The genes are TRBV6-5 and TRBJ1-1; D gene ambiguous. The CDR3 loop spans 13 amino acids. Trimming took 5 bases from V and 4 from J, leaving 11 bases between them. CDR1 and CDR2 (germline): MNHEY, SVGAGI. DNA of the CDR3: TGTGCCAGCAGTCCTAGCGGACCCACTGAAGCTTTCTTT. It specifies CASSPSGPTEAFF.

The V gene is TRBV7-2, the J gene TRBJ2-1, with D unresolved. From germline, CDR1 is SGHTA and CDR2 FQGNSA. Trimming shortened V by 0 bases and J by 1 base, and 16 bases separated the two germline ends. CDR3 length: 18 residues. The CDR3 DNA reads TGTGCCAGCAGCTTAGCTTTCGGTCCCCTAGGGTCCTACAATGAGCAGTTCTTC. It specifies CASSLAFGPLGSYNEQFF.

V is TRBV6-1 and J is TRBJ2-4, with TRBD1 matching 8 bases. The CDR3 loop spans 13 amino acids. CDR1 and CDR2 from the germline V gene are MNHNS and SASEGT. J gave up 7 bases and V 2 bases, and 1 base lay outside the gene matches. This chain's CDR3 is CASSENRGNIQYF. The CDR3, as DNA: TGTGCCAGCAGTGAAAACAGGGGGAACATTCAGTACTTC.

The chain couples TRBV19 to TRBJ1-4, with D possibly being TRBD1 (6 bases). CDR1 and CDR2 (germline): LNHDA, SQIVND (reference sequence). The CDR3 is 14 residues long. Trimming pared 4 bases from V and 7 bases from J, leaving 13 bases between. CDR3 sequence reads: CASSTIQGPEKLFF. The CDR3 region has the DNA TGTGCCAGTAGTACCATACAGGGCCCTGAAAAACTGTTTTTT.

This clone was observed once. The V and J genes are TRBV5-1 and TRBJ2-7; tentatively, D is TRBD1 (6 bases). V lost 4 bases and J lost 2, with 16 bases in between. The CDR3 runs 15 residues. Germline values: CDR1 SGHRS, CDR2 YFSETQ. The CDR3 protein is CASSGTGTSTYEQYF. CDR3 nucleotides: TGCGCCAGCAGCGGCACAGGGACCTCAACCTACGAGCAGTACTTC.